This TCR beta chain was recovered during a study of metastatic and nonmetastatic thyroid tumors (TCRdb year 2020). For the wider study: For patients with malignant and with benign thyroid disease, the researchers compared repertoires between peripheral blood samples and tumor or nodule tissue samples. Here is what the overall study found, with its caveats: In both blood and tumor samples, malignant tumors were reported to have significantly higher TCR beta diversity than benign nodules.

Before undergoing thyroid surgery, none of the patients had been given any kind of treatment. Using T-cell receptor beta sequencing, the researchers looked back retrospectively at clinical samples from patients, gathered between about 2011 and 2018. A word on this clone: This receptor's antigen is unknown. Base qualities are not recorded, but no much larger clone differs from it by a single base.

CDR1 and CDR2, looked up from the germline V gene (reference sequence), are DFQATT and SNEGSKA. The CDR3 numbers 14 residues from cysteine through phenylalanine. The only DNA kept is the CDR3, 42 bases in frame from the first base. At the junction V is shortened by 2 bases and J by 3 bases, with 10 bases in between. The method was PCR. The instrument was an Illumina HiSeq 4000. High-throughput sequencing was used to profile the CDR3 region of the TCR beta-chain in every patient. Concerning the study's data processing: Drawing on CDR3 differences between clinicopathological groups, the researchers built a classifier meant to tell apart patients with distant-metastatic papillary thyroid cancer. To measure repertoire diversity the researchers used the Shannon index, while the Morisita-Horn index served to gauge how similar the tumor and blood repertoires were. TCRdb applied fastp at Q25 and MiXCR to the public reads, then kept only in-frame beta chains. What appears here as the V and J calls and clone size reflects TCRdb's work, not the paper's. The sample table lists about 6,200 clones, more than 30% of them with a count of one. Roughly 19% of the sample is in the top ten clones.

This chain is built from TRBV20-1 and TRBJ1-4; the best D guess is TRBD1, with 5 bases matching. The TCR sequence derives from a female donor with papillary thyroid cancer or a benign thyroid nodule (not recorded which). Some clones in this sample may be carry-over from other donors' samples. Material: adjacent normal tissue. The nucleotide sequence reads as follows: TGCAGTGCTAGATCCCAGACAGCTAATGAAAAACTGTTTTTT. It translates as CSARSQTANEKLFF.